The present T cell receptor beta chain was sequenced within a study of regulatory T cells in long-lasting Graves disease. Combining iRepertoire HTBI primers with Arm-PCR of CDR3 regions, the authors built TCR beta libraries. TCRdb ran MiXCR on the multiplex PCR reads and lists one entry per CDR3 protein. The sample has 200,000 to 300,000 distinct CDR3 sequences, around 20% seen once; the top ten hold approximately 15%. Study results and caveats: Persistent patients had a count of shared public clonotypes (approximately 2,700) that exceeded that of new patients (approximately 920).

Sample time point: newly diagnosed GD, antithyroid drugs for less than 3 months. RNA isolated from PBMCs was used to make the TCR library. One endocrinology department in Xi'an, China, was where patients came from. Germline CDR1 reads MNHEY; CDR2 reads SVGEGT. The CDR3 consists of 15 residues. V lost 7 bases and J lost 2, with 14 bases in between. This clonotype was counted many times. The antigen is undetermined. The chain carries TRBV6-2 or TRBV6-3 and TRBJ2-2; D gene unclear. Specimen: peripheral blood mononuclear cells (PBMCs), collected at new diagnosis, from a patient treated with antithyroid drugs. This sequence originates from a female donor with Graves disease. The CDR3 DNA sequence: TGTGCCAGCATGGGCTGGCTACCCAACACCGGGGAGCTGTTTTTT. It yields the protein CASMGWLPNTGELFF.